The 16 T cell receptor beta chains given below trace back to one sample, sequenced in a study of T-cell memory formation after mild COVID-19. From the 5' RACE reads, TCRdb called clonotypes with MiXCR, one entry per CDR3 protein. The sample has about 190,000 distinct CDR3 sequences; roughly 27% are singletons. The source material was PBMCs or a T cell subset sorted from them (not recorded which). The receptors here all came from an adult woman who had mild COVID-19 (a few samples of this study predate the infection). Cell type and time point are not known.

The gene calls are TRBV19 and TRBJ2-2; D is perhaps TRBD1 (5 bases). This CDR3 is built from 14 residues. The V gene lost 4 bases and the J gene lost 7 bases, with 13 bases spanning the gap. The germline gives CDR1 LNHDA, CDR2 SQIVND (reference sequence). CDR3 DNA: TGTGCCAGTAGTAGGGGCCCTCCAAGCGGGGAGCTGTTTTTT. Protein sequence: CASSRGPPSGELFF.

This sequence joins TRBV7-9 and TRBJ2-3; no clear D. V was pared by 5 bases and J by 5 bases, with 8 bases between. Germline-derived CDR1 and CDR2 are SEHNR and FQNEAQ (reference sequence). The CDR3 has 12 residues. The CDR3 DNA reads TGTGCCAGCAGCCCTACGCAAGATACGCAGTATTTT. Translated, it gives CASSPTQDTQYF.

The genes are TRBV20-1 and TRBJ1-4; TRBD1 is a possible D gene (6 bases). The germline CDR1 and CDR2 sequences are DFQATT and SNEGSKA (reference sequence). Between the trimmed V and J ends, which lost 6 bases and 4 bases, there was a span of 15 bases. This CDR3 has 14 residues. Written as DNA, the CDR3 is TGCAGTGCAAACCGGGGCAGGGGTAATGAAAAACTGTTTTTT. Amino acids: CSANRGRGNEKLFF.

The CDR3 here is CATSEGSTGELFF. In DNA form, the CDR3 reads TGTGCCACCAGTGAGGGAAGTACCGGGGAGCTGTTTTTT. The chain uses TRBV24-1 and TRBJ2-2, with D unresolved. The germline V gene encodes CDR1 KGHDR and CDR2 SFDVKD. The CDR3 is 13 amino acids. The V and J ends lost 4 bases and 5 bases respectively, with 7 bases between them.

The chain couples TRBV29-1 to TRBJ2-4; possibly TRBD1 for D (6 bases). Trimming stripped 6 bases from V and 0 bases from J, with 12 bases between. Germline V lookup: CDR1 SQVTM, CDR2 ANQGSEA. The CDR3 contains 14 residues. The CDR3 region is CSVSGALAKNIQYF. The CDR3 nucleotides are TGCAGCGTCTCAGGGGCCCTAGCCAAAAACATTCAGTACTTC.

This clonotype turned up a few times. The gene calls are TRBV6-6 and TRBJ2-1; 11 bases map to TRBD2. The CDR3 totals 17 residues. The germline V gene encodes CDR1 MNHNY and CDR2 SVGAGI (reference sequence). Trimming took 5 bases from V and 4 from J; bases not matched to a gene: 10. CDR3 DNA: TGTGCCAGCAGTCCTTCCCGACTAGCGGGAATATACAATGAGCAGTTCTTC. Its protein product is CASSPSRLAGIYNEQFF.

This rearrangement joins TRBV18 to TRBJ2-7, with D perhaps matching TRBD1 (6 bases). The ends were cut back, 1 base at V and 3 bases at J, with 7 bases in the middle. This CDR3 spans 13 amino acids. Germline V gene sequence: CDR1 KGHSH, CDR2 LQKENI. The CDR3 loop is CASSPRTDYEQYF. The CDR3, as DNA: TGTGCCAGCTCACCACGGACAGACTACGAGCAGTACTTC.

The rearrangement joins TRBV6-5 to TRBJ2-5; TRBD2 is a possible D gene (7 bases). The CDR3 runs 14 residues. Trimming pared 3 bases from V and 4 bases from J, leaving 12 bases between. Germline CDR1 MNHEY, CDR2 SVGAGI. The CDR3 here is CASSYGGGRETQYF. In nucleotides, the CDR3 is TGTGCCAGCAGTTATGGCGGGGGCCGAGAGACCCAGTACTTC.

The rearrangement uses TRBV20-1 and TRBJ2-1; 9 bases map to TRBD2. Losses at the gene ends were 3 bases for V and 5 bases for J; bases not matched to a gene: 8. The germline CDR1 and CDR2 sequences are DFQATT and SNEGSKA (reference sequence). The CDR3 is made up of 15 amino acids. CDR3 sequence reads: CSARMRGGTDNEQFF. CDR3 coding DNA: TGCAGTGCTAGGATGCGGGGGGGAACCGACAATGAGCAGTTCTTC.

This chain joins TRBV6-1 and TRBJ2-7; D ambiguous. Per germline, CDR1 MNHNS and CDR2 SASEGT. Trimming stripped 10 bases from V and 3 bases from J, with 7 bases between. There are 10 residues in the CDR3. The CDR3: CATRIYEQYF. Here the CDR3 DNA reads TGTGCCACCCGGATCTACGAGCAGTACTTC.

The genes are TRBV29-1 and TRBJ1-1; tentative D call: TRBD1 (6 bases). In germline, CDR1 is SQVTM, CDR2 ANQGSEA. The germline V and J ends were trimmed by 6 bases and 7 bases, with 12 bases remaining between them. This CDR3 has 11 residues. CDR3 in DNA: TGCAGCGTACGGGGGCAGCTTGAAGCTTTCTTT. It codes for CSVRGQLEAFF.

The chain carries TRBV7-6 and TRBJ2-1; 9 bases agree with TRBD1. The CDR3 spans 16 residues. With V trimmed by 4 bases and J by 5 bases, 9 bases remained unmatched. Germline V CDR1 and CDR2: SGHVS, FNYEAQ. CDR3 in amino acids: CASSWTPGQGNNEQFF. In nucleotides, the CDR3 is TGTGCCAGCAGCTGGACACCCGGACAGGGGAACAATGAGCAGTTCTTC.

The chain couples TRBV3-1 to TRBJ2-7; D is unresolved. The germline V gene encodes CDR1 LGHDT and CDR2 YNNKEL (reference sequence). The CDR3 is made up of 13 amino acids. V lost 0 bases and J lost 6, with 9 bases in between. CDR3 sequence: CASSQELRFEQYF. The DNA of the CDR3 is TGTGCCAGCAGCCAAGAGCTAAGGTTCGAGCAGTACTTC.

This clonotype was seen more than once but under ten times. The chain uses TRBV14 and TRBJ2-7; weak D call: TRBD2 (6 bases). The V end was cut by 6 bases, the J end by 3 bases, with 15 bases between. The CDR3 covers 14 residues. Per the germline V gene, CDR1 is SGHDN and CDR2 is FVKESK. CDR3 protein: CASSQVGSRYEQYF. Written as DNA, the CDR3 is TGTGCCAGCAGTCAGGTCGGGAGTCGCTACGAGCAGTACTTC.

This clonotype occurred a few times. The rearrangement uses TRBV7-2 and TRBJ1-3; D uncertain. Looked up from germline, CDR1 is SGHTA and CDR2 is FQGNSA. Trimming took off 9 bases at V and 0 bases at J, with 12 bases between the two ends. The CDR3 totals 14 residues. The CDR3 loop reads CASKETHSGNTIYF. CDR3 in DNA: TGTGCCAGTAAGGAAACCCACTCTGGAAACACCATATATTTT.

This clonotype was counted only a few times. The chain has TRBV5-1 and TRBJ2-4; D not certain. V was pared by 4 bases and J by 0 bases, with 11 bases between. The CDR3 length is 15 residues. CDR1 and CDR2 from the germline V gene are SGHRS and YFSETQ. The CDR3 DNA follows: TGCGCCAGCAGCCCGACCCAGTTAGCCAAAAACATTCAGTACTTC. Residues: CASSPTQLAKNIQYF. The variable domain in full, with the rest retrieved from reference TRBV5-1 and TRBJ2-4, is KAGVTQTPRYLIKTRGQQVTLSCSPISGHRSVSWYQQTPGQGLQFLFEYFSETQRNKGNFPGRFSGRQFSNSRSEMNVSTLELGDSALYLCASSPTQLAKNIQYFGAGTRLSVL.